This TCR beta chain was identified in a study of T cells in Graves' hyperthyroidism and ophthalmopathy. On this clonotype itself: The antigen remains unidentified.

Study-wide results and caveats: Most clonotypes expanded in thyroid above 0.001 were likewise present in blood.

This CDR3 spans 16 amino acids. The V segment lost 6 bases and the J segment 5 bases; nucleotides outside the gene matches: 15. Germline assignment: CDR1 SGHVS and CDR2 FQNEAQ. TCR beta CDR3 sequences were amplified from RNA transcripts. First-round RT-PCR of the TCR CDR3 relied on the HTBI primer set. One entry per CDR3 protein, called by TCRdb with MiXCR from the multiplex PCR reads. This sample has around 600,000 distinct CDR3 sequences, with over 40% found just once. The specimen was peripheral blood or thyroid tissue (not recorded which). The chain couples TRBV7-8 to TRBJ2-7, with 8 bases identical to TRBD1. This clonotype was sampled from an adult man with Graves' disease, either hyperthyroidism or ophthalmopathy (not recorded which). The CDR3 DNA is TGTGCCAGCAGACACAGCCCGGACAGGGCGGCCCACGAGCAGTACTTC. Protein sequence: CASRHSPDRAAHEQYF.